This T cell receptor (beta chain) was identified during a study of neoadjuvant anti-PD-1 for oral cavity cancer. Sequenced by immunoSEQ multiplex PCR; TCRdb stores in-frame clones only, minus some. The data show some 16,000 clones, about three fifths seen once. Trimming at V came to 3 bases and at J to 3 bases, leaving 3 bases not matched to a gene. The CDR3 runs to 14 residues. Looked up from germline, CDR1 is SGHAT and CDR2 is FQNNGV. Sequenced material: PBMCs, taken before nivolumab (anti-PD-1) treatment. The J gene is TRBJ2-5, the V gene TRBV11-2; 8 bases map to TRBD1. The clonotype comes from a person aged 35-80 years with oral cavity squamous cell carcinoma. This chain's CDR3 is CASSLYRGEETQYF. DNA of the CDR3: TGTGCCAGCAGCTTGTACAGGGGGGAAGAGACCCAGTACTTC.